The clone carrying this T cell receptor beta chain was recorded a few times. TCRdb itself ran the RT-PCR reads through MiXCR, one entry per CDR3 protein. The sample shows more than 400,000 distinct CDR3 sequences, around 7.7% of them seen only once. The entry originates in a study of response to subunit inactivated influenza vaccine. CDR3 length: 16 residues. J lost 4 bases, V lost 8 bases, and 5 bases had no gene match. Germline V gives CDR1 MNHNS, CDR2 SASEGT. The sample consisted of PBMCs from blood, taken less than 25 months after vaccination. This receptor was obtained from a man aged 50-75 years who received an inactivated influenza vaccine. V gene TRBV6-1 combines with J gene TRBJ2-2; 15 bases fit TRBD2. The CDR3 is CASRTSGGASTGELFF. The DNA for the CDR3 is TGTGCCAGCCGGACTAGCGGGGGGGCTAGCACCGGGGAGCTGTTTTTT.